The clone carrying this T cell receptor beta chain was seen at least ten times. Antigen unknown. This specimen belongs to a study of identical twins. Findings and limits, study-wide: The analysis was cross-sectional rather than longitudinal within donors.

TCRdb re-derived calls from the 5' RACE reads in MiXCR, one entry per CDR3 protein. Among roughly 240,000 distinct CDR3 sequences, 7.5% were seen once, and the ten largest hold 5% to 6%. Per the germline V gene, CDR1 is MDHEN and CDR2 is SYDVKM. The V and J ends lost 3 bases and 0 bases respectively, with 17 bases between them. CDR3 length: 18 amino acids. A further study also used this sample, focusing on yellow fever vaccine responses in identical twins.

This TCR was sampled from a woman aged 18-35 years in good health. The V call is TRBV28, the J call TRBJ2-2; D gene ambiguous. Sequences were obtained from CD8+ T cells sorted from blood. CDR3 bases: TGTGCCAGCAGTTTCGACCACGCTCCGAGTTCGAACACCGGGGAGCTGTTTTTT. Protein product: CASSFDHAPSSNTGELFF.